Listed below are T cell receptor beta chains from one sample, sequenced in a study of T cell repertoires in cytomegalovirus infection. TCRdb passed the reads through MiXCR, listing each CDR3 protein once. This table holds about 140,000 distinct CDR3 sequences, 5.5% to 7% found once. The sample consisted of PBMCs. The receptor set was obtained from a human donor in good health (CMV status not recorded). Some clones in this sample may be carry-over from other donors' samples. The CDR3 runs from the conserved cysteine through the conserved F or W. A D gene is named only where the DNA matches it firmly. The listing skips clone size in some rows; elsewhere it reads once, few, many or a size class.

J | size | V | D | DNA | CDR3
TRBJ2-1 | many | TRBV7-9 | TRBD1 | TGTGCCAGCAGCTTGGGGGGGACAGGGAGAAGGGGTGAGCAGTTCTTC | CASSLGGTGRRGEQFF
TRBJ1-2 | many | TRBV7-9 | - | TGTGCCAGCAGCCTAACCGGGACAAGGATTAACAATGGCTACACCTTC | CASSLTGTRINNGYTF
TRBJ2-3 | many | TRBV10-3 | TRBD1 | TGTGCCATCAGGTCGGACAGGGGGCGATTGGATACGCAGTATTTT | CAIRSDRGRLDTQYF
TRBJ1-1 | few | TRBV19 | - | TGTGCCAGTAGTATTAAGACAGTGTGGAACACTGAAGCTTTCTTT | CASSIKTVWNTEAFF
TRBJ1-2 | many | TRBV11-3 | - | TGTGCCAGCAGCTTAGACCCTCCGGGGGGCTACACCTTC | CASSLDPPGGYTF
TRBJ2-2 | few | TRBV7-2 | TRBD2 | TGTGCCAGCAGCTTAGCGGGGGGGGAGTCCGGGGAGCTGTTTTTT | CASSLAGGESGELFF
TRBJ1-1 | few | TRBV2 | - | TGTGCCAGCAGTGAAGCGTCGGCGGGGGCTCGGGGCACTGAAGCTTTCTTT | CASSEASAGARGTEAFF
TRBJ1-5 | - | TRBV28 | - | TGTGCCAGCAGTTCCCCGACCCCCTTAAGGGCAGCGGATCAGCCCCAGCATTTT | CASSSPTPLRAADQPQHF
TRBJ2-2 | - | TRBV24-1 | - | TGTGCCACCAGTGATTTCGGAGGTCCGAACACCGGGGAGCTGTTTTTT | CATSDFGGPNTGELFF
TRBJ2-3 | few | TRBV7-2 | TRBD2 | TGTGCCAGCAGCCAAAATAACCGGGGGGGGGGGCCGGTGGATACGCAGTATTTT | CASSQNNRGGGPVDTQYF
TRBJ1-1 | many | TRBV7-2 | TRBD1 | TGTGCCAGCAGCTTAGAACAGGGGGCTTTCACTGAAGCTTTCTTT | CASSLEQGAFTEAFF
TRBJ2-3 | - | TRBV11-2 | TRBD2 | TGTGCCAGCAGCTTCGGACTAGCGGGGACAGATACGCGGTATTTT | CASSFGLAGTDTRYF
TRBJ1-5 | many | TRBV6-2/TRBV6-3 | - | TGTGCCAGTACGAACGGGGCTAGCAATCAGCCCCAGCATTTT | CASTNGASNQPQHF
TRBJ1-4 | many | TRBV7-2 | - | TGTGCCAGCAGCGACGGGCAGGGAGGTGAAAAACTGTTTTTT | CASSDGQGGEKLFF
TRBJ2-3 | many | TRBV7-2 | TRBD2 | TGTGCCAGCAGCGGGGGGGACCCGAGAAGTACGCAGTATTTT | CASSGGDPRSTQYF
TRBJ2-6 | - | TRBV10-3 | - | TGTGCCATCAGTGGGGCCGAGGGCGGTACGTCTGGGGCCAACGTCCTGACTTTC | CAISGAEGGTSGANVLTF
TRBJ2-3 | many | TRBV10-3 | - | TGTGCCATCGGGCACGGGGGTCCCACAGATACGCAGTATTTT | CAIGHGGPTDTQYF
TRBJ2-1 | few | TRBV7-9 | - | TGTGCCAGCAGCCCCCCTCAGCGTCTCTACAATGAGCAGTTCTTC | CASSPPQRLYNEQFF
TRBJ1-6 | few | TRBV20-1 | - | TGCAGTGCTAGAGATCGGGAGAGGAGAAACTATAATTCACCCCTCCACTTT | CSARDRERRNYNSPLHF
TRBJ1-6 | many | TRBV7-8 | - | TGTGCCAGCAGCTTAGTGGGTTATAATTCACCCCTCCACTTT | CASSLVGYNSPLHF
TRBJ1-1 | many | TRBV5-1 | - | TGCGCCAGCAGCTTGGGCCTGCTATCGAGGAACACTGAAGCTTTCTTT | CASSLGLLSRNTEAFF
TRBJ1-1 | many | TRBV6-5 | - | TGTGCCAGCAGTTACTCCTGGAACCCCATGAACACTGAAGCTTTCTTT | CASSYSWNPMNTEAFF
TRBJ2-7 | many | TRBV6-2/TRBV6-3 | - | TGTGCCAGCAGTTACACTGAGGTCTACGAGCAGTACTTC | CASSYTEVYEQYF
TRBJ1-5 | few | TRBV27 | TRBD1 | TGTGCCAGCAGTTTAAGACAGGGCGGTCAGCCCCAGCATTTT | CASSLRQGGQPQHF
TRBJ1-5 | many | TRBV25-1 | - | TGTGCCAGCAGCCGAAGTGAAGGTCAGCCCCAGCATTTT | CASSRSEGQPQHF
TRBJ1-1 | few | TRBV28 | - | TGTGCCGGTCGGCGGGGGAGGAACACTGAAGCTTTCTTT | CAGRRGRNTEAFF
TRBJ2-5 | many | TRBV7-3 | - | TGTGCCAGCAGCTTCGCCCCCGGTGTGGAGACCCAGTACTTC | CASSFAPGVETQYF
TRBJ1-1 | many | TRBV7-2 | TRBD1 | TGTGCCAGCAGCCGTACAGGGGGCGGGCGCACTGAAGCTTTCTTT | CASSRTGGGRTEAFF
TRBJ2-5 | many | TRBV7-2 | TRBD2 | TGTGCCAGCAGTCGTATAGCGGGAAACCAAGAGACCCAGTACTTC | CASSRIAGNQETQYF
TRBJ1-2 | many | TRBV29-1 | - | TGCAGCGTTCCCTCCCAGGGGTTTCACTATGGCTACACCTTC | CSVPSQGFHYGYTF
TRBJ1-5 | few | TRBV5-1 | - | TGCGCCAGCAGCTTGGGTACAGGAGCCTACAATCAGCCCCAGCATTTT | CASSLGTGAYNQPQHF
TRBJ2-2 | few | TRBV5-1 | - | TGCGCCAGCCGTGCCTCCAGTTCGAACACCGGGGAGCTGTTTTTT | CASRASSSNTGELFF
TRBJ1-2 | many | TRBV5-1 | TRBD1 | TGCGCCAGCAGCAAGGCCTACAGGGGGCATGGATATGGCTACACCTTC | CASSKAYRGHGYGYTF
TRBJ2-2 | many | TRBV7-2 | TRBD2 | TGTGCCAGCAGCTTAGTTCGACTAGCGGGGGGAACGAACACCGGGGAGCTGTTTTTT | CASSLVRLAGGTNTGELFF
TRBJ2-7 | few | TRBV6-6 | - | TGTGCCAGCGGGATTAAGGAGGGGTACGAGCAGTACTTC | CASGIKEGYEQYF
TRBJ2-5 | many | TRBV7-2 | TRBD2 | TGTGCCAGCAGGGGGGGGGGGAGGGAGACCCAGTACTTC | CASRGGGRETQYF
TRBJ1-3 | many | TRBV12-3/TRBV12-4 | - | TGTGCCAGCAGTACAGGCTCTGGAAACACCATATATTTT | CASSTGSGNTIYF
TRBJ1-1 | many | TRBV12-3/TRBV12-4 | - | TGTGCCAGCAGTCCCCTGCCGGCCACCAAGGCTGAAGCTTTCTTT | CASSPLPATKAEAFF
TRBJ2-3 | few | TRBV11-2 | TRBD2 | TGTGCCAGCAGCTTTCGAGGGACTAGCGGGGCCACAGATACGCAGTATTTT | CASSFRGTSGATDTQYF
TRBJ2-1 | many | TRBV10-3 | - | TGTGCCATCAGACCTCCGCGGGGTCATGAGCAGTTCTTC | CAIRPPRGHEQFF
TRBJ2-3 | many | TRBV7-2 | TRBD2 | TGTGCCAGCAGCTTAGTAGGTCTAGCGGATGATACGCAGTATTTT | CASSLVGLADDTQYF
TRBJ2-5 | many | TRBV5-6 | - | TGTGCCAGCAGCTCTGGACTTACCCTTCAAGAGACCCAGTACTTC | CASSSGLTLQETQYF
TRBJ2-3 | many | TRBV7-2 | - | TGTGCCAGCAGCTTAGATCGCCGGCTAGCGACAGATACGCAGTATTTT | CASSLDRRLATDTQYF
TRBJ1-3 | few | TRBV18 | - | TGTGCCAGCTCACCACAGGAGGGGAGGCCGGGAAACACCATATATTTT | CASSPQEGRPGNTIYF
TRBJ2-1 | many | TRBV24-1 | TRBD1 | TGTGCCACCGCTACCGGGACAGGGGACTACAATGAGCAGTTCTTC | CATATGTGDYNEQFF
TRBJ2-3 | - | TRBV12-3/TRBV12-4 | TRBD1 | TGTGCCAGCAGTTTCGGACAGGGGGCGGGAACAGATACGCAGTATTTT | CASSFGQGAGTDTQYF
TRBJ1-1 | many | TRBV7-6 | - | TGTGCCAGCAGCCCCCGGGGGGGTATGAACACTGAAGCTTTCTTT | CASSPRGGMNTEAFF
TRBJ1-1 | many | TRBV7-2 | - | TGTGCCAGCAGCTCGGACAACCGAGGCACTGAAGCTTTCTTT | CASSSDNRGTEAFF
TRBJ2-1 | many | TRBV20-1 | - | TGCAGTGCTTCCTACAATGAGCAGTTCTTC | CSASYNEQFF
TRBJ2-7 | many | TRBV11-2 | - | TGTGCCAGCAGCACGCAGCCAGGGAGCCCCTACGAGCAGTACTTC | CASSTQPGSPYEQYF
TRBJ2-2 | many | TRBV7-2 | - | TGTGCCACCGGTGAAGGCGGCAACACCGGGGAGCTGTTTTTT | CATGEGGNTGELFF